The next 10 T cell receptor beta chains were all read from a single sample in a study of blood T cell repertoires in COVID-19. The assay was immunoSEQ multiplex PCR, and TCRdb's table has in-frame clones only and misses some. The sample contains around 120,000 clones, around 80% of which appear only once. The material sequenced was peripheral blood. The origin of the receptors is a man between 65 and 85 years old with acute or convalescent COVID-19.

This sequence joins TRBV19 and TRBJ1-1, with D hard to call. The CDR3 consists of 13 residues. From germline, CDR1 is LNHDA and CDR2 SQIVND (reference sequence). Deletions cut 4 bases from V and 5 bases from J, with 11 bases between. CDR3 bases: TGTGCCAGTAGTAAAACGGGTCGTACTGAAGCTTTCTTT. It encodes CASSKTGRTEAFF.

The rearrangement joins TRBV4-2 to TRBJ2-3; tentatively, D is TRBD2 (5 bases). Looked up from germline, CDR1 is LGHNA and CDR2 is YNFKEQ. The CDR3 is 15 amino acids. Trimming cost V 0 bases and J 0 bases, with 7 bases left between them. CDR3 in DNA: TGTGCCAGCAGCCAAGAACGGACTAGCACAGATACGCAGTATTTT. It yields the protein CASSQERTSTDTQYF.

The chain couples TRBV5-1 to TRBJ1-1; 7 bases agree with TRBD1. V shed 4 bases and J 10 bases; nucleotides not matched to a gene: 13. The CDR3 runs to 14 residues. CDR1 SGHRS and CDR2 YFSETQ come from the germline V gene. CDR3 nucleotide sequence: TGCGCCAGCAGCGATCAAGGGGGACAGTCAGTAGCTTTCTTT. Amino acid sequence: CASSDQGGQSVAFF.

The rearrangement joins TRBV7-2 to TRBJ2-7; 7 bases map to TRBD1. The germline CDR1 and CDR2 sequences are SGHTA and FQGNSA. The CDR3 covers 13 residues. J lost 5 bases, V lost 3 bases, and 4 bases had no gene match. CDR3 protein: CASSFTGAHEQYF. The DNA for the CDR3 is TGTGCCAGCAGCTTCACAGGGGCCCACGAGCAGTACTTC.

V and J are TRBV24-1 and TRBJ2-1; maybe TRBD2 (6 bases). Germline lookup yields CDR1 KGHDR and CDR2 SFDVKD. The CDR3 extends over 13 amino acids. The ends were cut back, 8 bases at V and 4 bases at J, with 11 bases in the middle. This chain's CDR3 is CATTAGPYNEQFF. CDR3 nucleotides: TGTGCCACCACTGCGGGACCTTACAATGAGCAGTTCTTC.

The chain employs TRBV4-1 and TRBJ1-3, with D tentatively TRBD1 (6 bases). V gave up 5 bases and J gave up 0 bases, with 14 bases separating them. The CDR3 is made up of 16 amino acids. The V gene's germline CDR1 is MGHRA and CDR2 YSYEKL. CDR3 amino acids: CASSTPGHLSGNTIYF. In DNA form, the CDR3 reads TGCGCCAGCAGCACTCCGGGACATCTCTCTGGAAACACCATATATTTT.

CDR3: CASGADNVEETQYF. The CDR3 coding sequence is TGTGCTAGTGGTGCTGACAACGTGGAAGAGACCCAGTACTTC. V gene TRBV12-5 combines with J gene TRBJ2-5; D not certain. This CDR3 has 14 residues. Germline assignment: CDR1 LGHNT and CDR2 FRNRAP. V was pared by 5 bases and J by 3 bases, with 13 bases between.

The V gene is TRBV28, the J gene TRBJ2-7; 10 nucleotides align to TRBD2. The junction had 2 bases not matched to a gene; V was cut back by 3 bases and J by 0 bases. Germline assignment: CDR1 MDHEN and CDR2 SYDVKM. The CDR3 length is 15 residues. The CDR3 bases are TGTGCCAGCAGTTTGGGACTAGCGCTCTCCTACGAGCAGTACTTC. Translated: CASSLGLALSYEQYF. The full variable domain, completed using reference TRBV28 and TRBJ2-7, is DVKVTQSSRYLVKRTGEKVFLECVQDMDHENMFWYRQDPGLGLRLIYFSYDVKMKEKGDIPEGYSVSREKKERFSLILESASTNQTSMYLCASSLGLALSYEQYFGPGTRLTVT.

The V gene is TRBV4-1, the J gene TRBJ2-7; a weak D match, TRBD2 (5 bases). The germline V gene has CDR1 MGHRA and CDR2 YSYEKL. V gave up 4 bases and J gave up 2 bases, with 12 bases separating them. CDR3 length equals 14 residues. The CDR3 loop is CASSPTPGTYEQYF. The CDR3 nucleotides are TGCGCCAGCAGCCCCACTCCGGGAACCTACGAGCAGTACTTC.

The V gene is TRBV7-9, the J gene TRBJ2-7; 10 bases align to TRBD1. V lost 4 bases to trimming and J lost 3 bases; unmatched junction nucleotides: 6. The CDR3 runs to 15 residues. The V gene's germline CDR1 is SEHNR and CDR2 FQNEAQ (reference sequence). CDR3 residues: CASSSGTGVIYEQYF. The DNA for the CDR3 is TGTGCCAGCAGCTCCGGGACAGGGGTGATCTACGAGCAGTACTTC. Full variable domain (remainder filled in from reference TRBV7-9 and TRBJ2-7): DTGVSQNPRHKITKRGQNVTFRCDPISEHNRLYWYRQTLGQGPEFLTYFQNEAQLEKSRLLSDRFSAERPKGSFSTLEIQRTEQGDSAMYLCASSSGTGVIYEQYFGPGTRLTVT.